The 32 T cell receptor beta chains listed next were all sequenced from one sample in a study of OX40 agonist ivuxolimab in advanced cancers. Clones were read by immunoSEQ multiplex PCR, and TCRdb kept only the in-frame ones, dropping some. The sample has some 110,000 clones, approximately 90% seen once; the top ten hold around 0.48%. Here the sequenced sample was CD4+ or CD8+ T cells sorted from blood, taken in a trial of the OX40 agonist ivuxolimab. The receptors originated from an adult with an advanced solid tumor such as melanoma, head and neck, liver or kidney cancer.

There are a few counts of this clone. The chain links TRBV10-3 to TRBJ1-6; unclear D gene. The CDR3 runs 13 residues. CDR1 and CDR2 from the germline V gene are ENHRY and SYGVKD. V lost 0 bases and J lost 8, with 5 bases in between. CDR3 sequence: CAISESNDSPLHF. The CDR3 DNA reads as TGTGCCATCAGTGAGTCGAATGATTCACCCCTCCACTTT.

This clone was counted a single time. The chain joins TRBV28 to TRBJ1-1, with D possibly being TRBD1 (5 bases). The germline gives CDR1 MDHEN, CDR2 SYDVKM. This CDR3 region has 13 residues. Between the trimmed V and J ends, which lost 6 bases and 10 bases, there was a span of 18 bases. In DNA form, the CDR3 reads TGTGCCAGCAGCGGGGGGAGGGGATTAGGAGCTTTCTTT. Translation gives CASSGGRGLGAFF.

The rearrangement uses TRBV30 and TRBJ2-2; D is undetermined. Germline CDR1 and CDR2: GTSNPN and SVGIG (reference sequence). The CDR3 sequence is 12 residues long. V was shortened by 2 bases and J by 5 bases, with 6 bases between the two germline ends. CDR3 residues: CAWSRFTGELFF. The DNA of the CDR3 is TGTGCCTGGAGTAGATTTACCGGGGAGCTGTTTTTT. Complete variable domain (other parts from reference TRBV30 and TRBJ2-2): SQTIHQWPATLVQPVGSPLSLECTVEGTSNPNLYWYRQAAGRGLQLLFYSVGIGQISSEVPQNLSASRPQDRQFILSSKKLLLSDSGFYLCAWSRFTGELFFGEGSRLTVL.

The V gene is TRBV7-2, the J gene TRBJ2-7; 10 positions agree with TRBD1. Per the germline V gene, CDR1 is SGHTA and CDR2 is FQGNSA. Germline trimming cut 1 base from V and 5 bases from J; bases unmatched to any gene: 8. The CDR3 runs to 16 residues. In DNA, the CDR3 is TGTGCCAGCAGCTTAGATCCGACAGGGGGCTACAACGAGCAGTACTTC. Translated, it gives CASSLDPTGGYNEQYF.

The DNA for the CDR3 is TGTGCCAGCAGTCTTACCCCCGGAGGGCTTAATGAAAAACTGTTTTTT. Amino acids: CASSLTPGGLNEKLFF. This chain links TRBV28 with TRBJ1-4; D is unclear. V shed 5 bases and J shed 4 bases, with 17 bases lying between them. CDR1 is MDHEN, CDR2 SYDVKM, per germline. The CDR3 loop spans 16 amino acids.

This clone was counted a single time. CDR3 protein: CAWSVRGTGELFF. For the CDR3, the DNA is TGTGCCTGGAGTGTACGTGGCACCGGGGAGCTGTTTTTT. The chain has TRBV30 and TRBJ2-2, with D uncertain. Trimming pared 0 bases from V and 4 bases from J, leaving 6 bases between. Germline CDR1 GTSNPN, CDR2 SVGIG (reference sequence). The CDR3 loop spans 13 amino acids. The full variable domain, its missing parts supplied by reference TRBV30 and TRBJ2-2, is SQTIHQWPATLVQPVGSPLSLECTVEGTSNPNLYWYRQAAGRGLQLLFYSVGIGQISSEVPQNLSASRPQDRQFILSSKKLLLSDSGFYLCAWSVRGTGELFFGEGSRLTVL.

The chain recombines TRBV28 with TRBJ1-1; no clear D gene. Between the trimmed V and J ends, which lost 1 base and 2 bases, there was a span of 5 bases. Per germline, CDR1 MDHEN and CDR2 SYDVKM. CDR3 size: 13 residues. DNA of the CDR3: TGTGCCAGCAGTTTATCGACAAACACTGAAGCTTTCTTT. As protein: CASSLSTNTEAFF.

The rearrangement joins TRBV5-1 to TRBJ2-7; the match to TRBD1 covers 7 bases. The CDR3 totals 14 residues. V lost 4 bases, J lost 0 bases, and 4 bases stayed unmatched. CDR1 and CDR2 (germline): SGHRS, YFSETQ. The CDR3 is CASSTGQASYEQYF. CDR3 sequence (DNA): TGCGCCAGCAGCACCGGACAGGCCTCCTACGAGCAGTACTTC.

The chain links TRBV18 to TRBJ2-1; 7 bases map to TRBD2. J gave up 7 bases and V 3 bases, and 6 bases lay outside the gene matches. Germline CDR1 and CDR2: KGHSH and LQKENI. This CDR3 is 14 amino acids long. CDR3 sequence: CASSPGGQTNEQFF. DNA for the CDR3: TGTGCCAGCTCACCGGGAGGGCAGACGAATGAGCAGTTCTTC.

This clone was counted once. V usage is TRBV10-1 and J usage is TRBJ1-4; D ambiguous. The germline V gene has CDR1 WNHNN and CDR2 SYGVQD (reference sequence). CDR3 length: 12 residues. The germline V and J ends were trimmed by 2 bases and 10 bases, with 8 bases remaining between them. CDR3 nucleotides: TGCGCCAGCAGTGAGGGTATCGGAAAACTGTTTTTT. Amino acids: CASSEGIGKLFF.

This clone was counted a single time. The J gene is TRBJ2-7, the V gene TRBV5-3; 7 bases align to TRBD2. TRBV5-3 is classed as an ORF, of uncertain function. Germline trimming cut 4 bases from V and 0 bases from J; bases unmatched to any gene: 19. The CDR3 is 19 amino acids. This chain's CDR3 is CARSRILPSTGLVSYEQYF. The CDR3 region has the DNA TGTGCCAGAAGCCGTATATTGCCCTCAACAGGACTAGTCTCCTACGAGCAGTACTTC.

For the CDR3, the DNA is TGTGCCAGCAGCCGACAGACATTGAACACTGAAGCTTTCTTT. Residues: CASSRQTLNTEAFF. The V and J genes are TRBV7-2 and TRBJ1-1; maybe TRBD1 (5 bases). Germline V gene lookup returns CDR1 SGHTA and CDR2 FQGNSA. The CDR3 sequence is 14 residues long. Deletions cut 5 bases from V and 0 bases from J, with 10 bases between. The variable domain in full, completed from reference TRBV7-2 and TRBJ1-1, reads GAGVSQSPSNKVTEKGKDVELRCDPISGHTALYWYRQSLGQGLEFLIYFQGNSAPDKSGLPSDRFSAERTGGSVSTLTIQRTQQEDSAVYLCASSRQTLNTEAFFGQGTRLTVV.

The genes are TRBV5-1 and TRBJ1-1; D unresolved. Trimming removed 0 bases from V and 4 bases from J, with 7 bases in between. Germline V lookup: CDR1 SGHRS, CDR2 YFSETQ. The CDR3 contains 13 residues. CDR3 residues: CASSLVPSTEAFF. CDR3 nucleotide sequence: TGCGCCAGCAGCTTGGTTCCTAGCACTGAAGCTTTCTTT.

The chain couples TRBV10-3 to TRBJ2-5; D remains ambiguous. The V end was cut by 0 bases, the J end by 4 bases, with 9 bases between. The CDR3 length is 14 residues. Germline CDR1 ENHRY, CDR2 SYGVKD. The CDR3 reads CAISESLLAETQYF. Written as DNA, the CDR3 is TGTGCCATCAGTGAGTCCCTTTTAGCAGAGACCCAGTACTTC.

The rearrangement links TRBV4-3 to TRBJ1-6; D not certain. Germline V lookup: CDR1 LGHNA, CDR2 YSLEER. V dropped 0 bases and J dropped 14 bases, with 14 bases sitting between them. The CDR3 loop spans 14 amino acids. CDR3 sequence reads: CASSQDLGLSTLHF. The CDR3 coding sequence is TGCGCCAGCAGCCAAGATCTGGGTTTGAGTACCCTCCACTTT.

The chain couples TRBV28 to TRBJ1-5, with 9 bases fitting TRBD1. CDR3 length: 14 residues. Germline trimming cut 5 bases from V and 6 bases from J; bases unmatched to any gene: 5. Per germline, CDR1 MDHEN and CDR2 SYDVKM. For the CDR3, the DNA is TGTGCCAGCAGTCCGGGACAGGGCGGTCAGCCCCAGCATTTT. Its translation is CASSPGQGGQPQHF.

The chain has TRBV6-1 and TRBJ1-5; D unclear. The V and J ends lost 6 bases and 2 bases respectively, with 11 bases between them. This CDR3 has 14 residues. Germline V gives CDR1 MNHNS, CDR2 SASEGT. CDR3: CASREWQGNQPQHF. In DNA, the CDR3 is TGTGCCAGCAGAGAATGGCAGGGCAATCAGCCCCAGCATTTT.

V is TRBV7-9 and J is TRBJ2-5; 7 bases agree with TRBD2. With V trimmed by 5 bases and J by 2 bases, 5 bases remained unmatched. The CDR3 contains 14 residues. Germline CDR1 SEHNR, CDR2 FQNEAQ (reference sequence). The CDR3 protein is CASSPQAGQETQYF. CDR3 coding DNA: TGTGCCAGCAGCCCTCAAGCGGGGCAAGAGACCCAGTACTTC.

The CDR3 spells CASTLGDSYSETQYF. The CDR3 coding sequence is TGTGCCAGCACCTTAGGGGATTCGTACTCCGAGACCCAGTACTTC. The J gene is TRBJ2-5, the V gene TRBV28, with a possible D match to TRBD1 (5 bases). Germline V gene sequence: CDR1 MDHEN, CDR2 SYDVKM. Trimming took 7 bases from V and 5 from J, leaving 20 bases between them. CDR3 length equals 15 residues. Using reference TRBV28 and TRBJ2-5 for the parts outside the CDR3, the full variable domain is DVKVTQSSRYLVKRTGEKVFLECVQDMDHENMFWYRQDPGLGLRLIYFSYDVKMKEKGDIPEGYSVSREKKERFSLILESASTNQTSMYLCASTLGDSYSETQYFGPGTRLLVL.

This chain links TRBV28 with TRBJ2-7; D possibly matches TRBD1 or TRBD2 (5 bases each). Germline lookup yields CDR1 MDHEN and CDR2 SYDVKM. V lost 3 bases and J lost 1, with 10 bases in between. This CDR3 is 14 amino acids long. CDR3 amino acids: CASSLGTVSYEQYF. CDR3 nucleotides: TGTGCCAGCAGTTTGGGGACCGTATCCTACGAGCAGTACTTC.

This chain links TRBV5-5 with TRBJ1-1; D is unresolved. The CDR3 runs to 12 residues. The V end lost 4 bases, the J end lost 9 bases, and 13 bases lay between the germline ends. Germline CDR1 reads SGHKS; CDR2 reads YYEKEE (reference sequence). The CDR3 region is CASSPGSQQAFF. CDR3 bases: TGTGCCAGCAGCCCTGGGAGTCAACAAGCTTTCTTT.

The chain combines TRBV6-1 with TRBJ1-2, with D possibly matching TRBD1 (5 bases). V was cut by 3 bases and J by 3 bases, with 8 bases left in between. The CDR3 consists of 13 residues. Germline assignment: CDR1 MNHNS and CDR2 SASEGT. CDR3 coding DNA: TGTGCCAGCAGTGAGGGGACCTACTATGGCTACACCTTC. Translated: CASSEGTYYGYTF.

This sequence joins TRBV7-2 and TRBJ1-1, with 9 bases aligning to TRBD1. The CDR3 contains 15 residues. CDR1 and CDR2 (germline): SGHTA, FQGNSA. V lost 4 bases to trimming and J lost 5 bases; unmatched junction nucleotides: 8. CDR3 sequence (DNA): TGTGCCAGCAGCTCAGGGACAGGGAGAAGGACTGAAGCTTTCTTT. Amino acid sequence: CASSSGTGRRTEAFF.

The CDR3 spells CASSPARGAPNEQFF. In DNA form, the CDR3 reads TGTGCCAGCAGTCCAGCACGGGGGGCGCCCAATGAGCAGTTCTTC. The V and J genes are TRBV6-5 and TRBJ2-1; a weak D match, TRBD2 (7 bases). The CDR3 loop spans 15 amino acids. Per the germline V gene, CDR1 is MNHEY and CDR2 is SVGAGI. V was shortened by 5 bases and J by 6 bases, with 17 bases between the two germline ends.

This chain links TRBV5-1 with TRBJ1-1, with D perhaps matching TRBD1 (6 bases). CDR3 length: 14 residues. V lost 4 bases and J 3 bases, leaving 13 bases between the germline ends. The germline V gene encodes CDR1 SGHRS and CDR2 YFSETQ. The CDR3 region has the DNA TGCGCCAGCAGCCGGTGGGGGCACGACACTGAAGCTTTCTTT. Amino acid sequence: CASSRWGHDTEAFF.

The CDR3 protein is CASAITAGAGYEQYF. CDR3 DNA sequence: TGTGCCAGCGCCATAACCGCAGGGGCGGGCTACGAGCAGTACTTC. The chain combines TRBV6-5 with TRBJ2-7; D may be TRBD1 (6 bases). The CDR3 is 15 amino acids. Germline V CDR1 and CDR2: MNHEY, SVGAGI. V gave up 8 bases and J gave up 3 bases, with 20 bases separating them.

This sequence joins TRBV4-1 and TRBJ2-2; maybe TRBD1 (6 bases). The CDR3 length is 12 residues. The ends were cut back, 1 base at V and 13 bases at J, with 10 bases in the middle. Looked up from germline, CDR1 is MGHRA and CDR2 is YSYEKL. CDR3 sequence: CASSQAQGGLFF. CDR3 nucleotide sequence: TGCGCCAGCAGCCAAGCACAGGGTGGGCTGTTTTTT.

V usage is TRBV11-2 and J usage is TRBJ2-3; D ambiguous. V lost 3 bases and J 3 bases, leaving 7 bases between the germline ends. The CDR3 covers 13 residues. Germline CDR1 SGHAT, CDR2 FQNNGV. DNA of the CDR3: TGTGCCAGCAGCTTTACACGGACAGATACGCAGTATTTT. Encoded protein: CASSFTRTDTQYF.

The V call is TRBV7-6, the J call TRBJ2-5; TRBD2 is a possible D gene (7 bases). CDR3 length: 14 amino acids. The germline V gene has CDR1 SGHVS and CDR2 FNYEAQ. V dropped 6 bases and J dropped 9 bases, with 20 bases sitting between them. This CDR3 reads CASRDWGGLGAQYF. The CDR3 nucleotides read TGTGCCAGCAGGGATTGGGGGGGCCTAGGGGCCCAGTACTTC.

The chain uses TRBV6-1 and TRBJ1-2; weak D call: TRBD1 (5 bases). Germline V gene sequence: CDR1 MNHNS, CDR2 SASEGT. This CDR3 is built from 12 residues. CDR3 nucleotide sequence: TGTGCGTCGCGGGGGGCTAACTATGGCTACACCTTC. Protein: CASRGANYGYTF.

This rearrangement joins TRBV6-1 to TRBJ2-7; D call uncertain. Germline CDR1 MNHNS, CDR2 SASEGT. CDR3 length: 12 amino acids. Trimming pared 4 bases from V and 3 bases from J, leaving 7 bases between. The CDR3 protein is CASSVQNYEQYF. For the CDR3, the DNA is TGTGCCAGCAGTGTACAGAACTACGAGCAGTACTTC.

The V and J genes are TRBV7-2 and TRBJ2-7, with D unclear. Germline CDR1 is SGHTA and CDR2 is FQGNSA. The CDR3 is 12 amino acids. Trimming cost V 5 bases and J 11 bases, with 16 bases left between them. CDR3 coding DNA: TGTGCCAGCAGCCCGCCCGGCCTTGGGGAGTACTTC. The encoded protein is CASSPPGLGEYF. The full variable domain, with the rest looked up from reference TRBV7-2 and TRBJ2-7, is GAGVSQSPSNKVTEKGKDVELRCDPISGHTALYWYRQSLGQGLEFLIYFQGNSAPDKSGLPSDRFSAERTGGSVSTLTIQRTQQEDSAVYLCASSPPGLGEYFGPGTRLTVT.